The next 18 T cell receptor beta chains were all read from a single sample in a study of OX40 agonist ivuxolimab in advanced cancers. Profiled with immunoSEQ multiplex PCR; TCRdb holds only in-frame clones, not every one. The repertoire holds about 96,000 clones, with around 80% as singletons. Material: CD4+ or CD8+ T cells sorted from blood, obtained in a trial of the OX40 agonist ivuxolimab. The origin of the receptors is an adult with an advanced solid tumor such as melanoma, head and neck, liver or kidney cancer.

The J gene is TRBJ1-1, the V gene TRBV7-3; 9 positions agree with TRBD1. The CDR3 consists of 16 residues. V was pared by 0 bases and J by 4 bases, with 6 bases of the junction left unmatched. CDR1 and CDR2 from the germline V gene are SGHTA and FQGTGA. In nucleotides, the CDR3 is TGTGCCAGCAGCTTAACGGCCGGGACAGGGCCCACTGAAGCTTTCTTT. This translates into CASSLTAGTGPTEAFF.

This chain links TRBV25-1 with TRBJ1-2, with TRBD1 matching over 12 bases. Germline values: CDR1 MGHDK, CDR2 SYGVNS. This CDR3 contains 16 residues. The V and J ends lost 6 bases and 8 bases, in that order; junction bases with no gene match: 13. The CDR3 DNA follows: TGTGCCAGCAGCGGGGCCGGGACAGGGGGCCTGAGAGGCTACACCTTC. Translation: CASSGAGTGGLRGYTF.

The gene calls are TRBV28 and TRBJ1-1; 11 bases match TRBD1. J lost 0 bases, V lost 1 base, and 13 bases had no gene match. The CDR3 has 20 amino acids. CDR1 MDHEN and CDR2 SYDVKM come from the germline V gene. This CDR3 is CASSLFGGGTGGVMNTEAFF. The CDR3 DNA reads as TGTGCCAGCAGTTTATTCGGTGGAGGGACAGGGGGGGTTATGAACACTGAAGCTTTCTTT.

The chain joins TRBV9 to TRBJ2-7, with D possibly being TRBD1 (6 bases). Germline-derived CDR1 and CDR2 are SGDLS and YYNGEE. This CDR3 has 14 residues. V lost 5 bases and J lost 4, with 16 bases in between. The CDR3 DNA follows: TGTGCCAGCAGTGCAATGGACAGTTTTTACGAGCAGTACTTC. This sequence encodes CASSAMDSFYEQYF.

The chain employs TRBV7-2 and TRBJ2-7; D not certain. CDR3 size: 14 residues. The germline V and J ends were trimmed by 1 base and 0 bases, with 7 bases remaining between them. Germline loops: CDR1 SGHTA, CDR2 FQGNSA. The CDR3 bases are TGTGCCAGCAGCTTAGGGCCCAGCTCCTACGAGCAGTACTTC. This gives the protein CASSLGPSSYEQYF.

V and J are TRBV30 and TRBJ1-5; maybe TRBD1 (5 bases). Looked up from germline, CDR1 is GTSNPN and CDR2 is SVGIG (reference sequence). Trimming shortened V by 7 bases and J by 3 bases, and 10 bases separated the two germline ends. The CDR3 is 12 amino acids. DNA for the CDR3: TGTGCCTACGGGACTCCCAATCAGCCCCAGCATTTT. This codes for CAYGTPNQPQHF.

This clone was picked up a small number of times. This CDR3 is CASSPQGDNQPQHF. CDR3 nucleotides: TGTGCCAGCAGCCCCCAGGGGGACAATCAGCCCCAGCATTTT. The chain recombines TRBV7-2 with TRBJ1-5; 7 bases map to TRBD1. The V gene end was trimmed by 5 bases and the J gene end by 3 bases; junction bases not matched to a gene: 4. Per the germline V gene, CDR1 is SGHTA and CDR2 is FQGNSA. The CDR3 is 14 amino acids.

This sequence joins TRBV5-1 and TRBJ2-7, with 11 bases identical to TRBD2. V trimming: 4 bases; J trimming: 3 bases; junction bases outside the gene matches: 6. Germline lookup yields CDR1 SGHRS and CDR2 YFSETQ. This CDR3 has 15 residues. The CDR3 DNA sequence: TGCGCCAGCAGCCTACTAGCGGGGGCGCGCTACGAGCAGTACTTC. Its protein is CASSLLAGARYEQYF.

In nucleotides, the CDR3 is TGTGCCAGCAGTCCCTTCACTAGTCGAACCGACAATGAGCAGTTCTTC. Translation gives CASSPFTSRTDNEQFF. The chain is built from TRBV28 and TRBJ2-1; tentative D call: TRBD2 (5 bases). V lost 5 bases to trimming and J lost 5 bases, with 19 bases between them. CDR3 length: 16 residues. CDR1 MDHEN and CDR2 SYDVKM come from the germline V gene. The whole variable domain, filled in from reference TRBV28 and TRBJ2-1, reads DVKVTQSSRYLVKRTGEKVFLECVQDMDHENMFWYRQDPGLGLRLIYFSYDVKMKEKGDIPEGYSVSREKKERFSLILESASTNQTSMYLCASSPFTSRTDNEQFFGPGTRLTVL.

This chain uses TRBV5-1 with TRBJ1-5, with D hard to call. The CDR3 spans 17 residues. Trimming removed 0 bases at V and 0 bases at J, with 13 bases between. Germline-derived CDR1 and CDR2 are SGHRS and YFSETQ. CDR3 amino acids: CASSLEVDLYSNQPQHF. The CDR3 DNA sequence: TGCGCCAGCAGCTTGGAAGTGGACCTCTATAGCAATCAGCCCCAGCATTTT.

V is TRBV5-1 and J is TRBJ2-2; TRBD2 is a possible D gene (5 bases). Germline V gene sequence: CDR1 SGHRS, CDR2 YFSETQ. Trimming shortened V by 7 bases and J by 5 bases, and 12 bases separated the two germline ends. CDR3 length equals 13 residues. CDR3: CASGPRGTGELFF. In DNA form, the CDR3 reads TGCGCCAGCGGGCCCCGAGGGACCGGGGAGCTGTTTTTT.

This clone is a singleton in its sample. J is TRBJ2-7 and V is TRBV12-5; 7 positions match TRBD1. The germline CDR1 and CDR2 sequences are LGHNT and FRNRAP. After removal of 3 bases from V and 2 bases from J, the junction contained 16 bases not matched to a gene. The CDR3 is made up of 18 amino acids. CDR3 bases: TGTGCTAGTGGTTTCCAGGATTTACAGGGGTTAGCCCCCTACGAGCAGTACTTC. It yields the protein CASGFQDLQGLAPYEQYF. Full variable domain (rest looked up from reference TRBV12-5 and TRBJ2-7): DARVTQTPRHKVTEMGQEVTMRCQPILGHNTVFWYRQTMMQGLELLAYFRNRAPLDDSGMPKDRFSAEMPDATLATLKIQPSEPRDSAVYFCASGFQDLQGLAPYEQYFGPGTRLTVT.

This rearrangement joins TRBV9 to TRBJ2-7; 7 nucleotides line up with TRBD2. With 3 bases clipped from V and 2 bases from J, the junction kept 8 bases outside the gene matches. The CDR3 runs to 15 residues. The germline CDR1 and CDR2 sequences are SGDLS and YYNGEE. The DNA for the CDR3 is TGTGCCAGCAGCGCTAGCGGAGCGCCTCCCTACGAGCAGTACTTC. Translating gives CASSASGAPPYEQYF.

The chain combines TRBV9 with TRBJ2-2; TRBD1 agrees at 9 bases. From germline, CDR1 is SGDLS and CDR2 YYNGEE. V gave up 6 bases and J gave up 5 bases; unmatched junction bases: 5. This CDR3 region has 14 residues. CDR3 bases: TGTGCCAGCACCTGGACAGGGGAAACCGGGGAGCTGTTTTTT. The encoded protein is CASTWTGETGELFF.

The V and J genes are TRBV7-2 and TRBJ2-7; 7 nucleotides match TRBD1. The trim removed 0 bases at V and 3 bases at J, leaving 5 bases unmatched. This CDR3 region has 15 residues. Germline CDR1 and CDR2: SGHTA and FQGNSA. The DNA of the CDR3 is TGTGCCAGCAGCTTAGCTTCGCGACAGGGCTACGAGCAGTACTTC. Protein: CASSLASRQGYEQYF.

The V and J genes are TRBV5-1 and TRBJ2-5; D is uncertain. The length of the CDR3 is 13 residues. V was shortened by 0 bases and J by 5 bases, with 8 bases between the two germline ends. Germline CDR1 reads SGHRS; CDR2 reads YFSETQ. CDR3 sequence: CASSLVPRETQYF. The CDR3, as DNA: TGCGCCAGCAGCTTGGTTCCTCGTGAGACCCAGTACTTC.

CDR3 sequence reads: CASGLSPSGRKGYEQYF. The CDR3 DNA is TGTGCTAGTGGTTTGTCACCTAGCGGGAGAAAGGGCTACGAGCAGTACTTC. This sequence joins TRBV12-5 and TRBJ2-7, with TRBD2 matching 10 bases. There are 17 residues in the CDR3. CDR1 is LGHNT and CDR2 is FRNRAP in the germline V gene. The junction had 10 bases not matched to a gene; V was cut back by 2 bases and J by 3 bases. Based on the CDR3 plus reference TRBV12-5 and TRBJ2-7, the full variable domain is DARVTQTPRHKVTEMGQEVTMRCQPILGHNTVFWYRQTMMQGLELLAYFRNRAPLDDSGMPKDRFSAEMPDATLATLKIQPSEPRDSAVYFCASGLSPSGRKGYEQYFGPGTRLTVT.

V and J are TRBV7-9 and TRBJ1-2; D call uncertain. Between the trimmed V and J ends, which lost 5 bases and 4 bases, there was a span of 8 bases. CDR3 length: 12 residues. Germline CDR1 SEHNR, CDR2 FQNEAQ (reference sequence). CDR3 sequence: CASSPDTYGYTF. CDR3 coding DNA: TGTGCCAGCAGCCCAGACACCTATGGCTACACCTTC.